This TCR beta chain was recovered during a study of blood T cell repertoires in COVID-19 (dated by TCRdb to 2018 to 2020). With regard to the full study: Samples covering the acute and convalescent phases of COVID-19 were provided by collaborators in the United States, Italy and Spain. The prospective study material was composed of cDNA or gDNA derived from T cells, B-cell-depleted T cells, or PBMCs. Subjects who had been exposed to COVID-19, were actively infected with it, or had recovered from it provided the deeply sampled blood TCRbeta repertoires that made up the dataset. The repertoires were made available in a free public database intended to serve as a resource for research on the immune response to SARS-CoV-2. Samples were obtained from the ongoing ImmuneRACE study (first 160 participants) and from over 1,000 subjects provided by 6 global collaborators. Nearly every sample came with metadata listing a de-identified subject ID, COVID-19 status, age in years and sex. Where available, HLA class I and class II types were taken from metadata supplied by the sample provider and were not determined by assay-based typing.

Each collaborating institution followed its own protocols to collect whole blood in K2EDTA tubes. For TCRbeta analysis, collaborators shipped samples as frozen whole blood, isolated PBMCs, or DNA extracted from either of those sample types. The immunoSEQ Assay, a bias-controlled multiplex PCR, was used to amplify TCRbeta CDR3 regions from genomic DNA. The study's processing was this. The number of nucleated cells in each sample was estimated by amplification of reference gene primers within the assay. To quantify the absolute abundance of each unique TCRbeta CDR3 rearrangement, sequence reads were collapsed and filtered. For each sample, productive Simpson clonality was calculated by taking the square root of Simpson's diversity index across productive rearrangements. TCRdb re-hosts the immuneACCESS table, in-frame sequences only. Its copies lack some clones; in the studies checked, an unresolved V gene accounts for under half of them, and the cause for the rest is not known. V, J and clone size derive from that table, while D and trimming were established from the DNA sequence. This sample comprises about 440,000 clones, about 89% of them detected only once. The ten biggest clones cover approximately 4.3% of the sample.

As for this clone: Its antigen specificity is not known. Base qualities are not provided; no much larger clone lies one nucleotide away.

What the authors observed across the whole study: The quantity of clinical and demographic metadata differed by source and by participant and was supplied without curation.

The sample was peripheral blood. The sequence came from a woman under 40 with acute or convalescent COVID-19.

The sequenced DNA is TGTGCCAGCAGCTTGGGGGTAGCGGCCGCAGATACGCAGTATTTT. This gives the protein CASSLGVAAADTQYF. The chain is made from TRBV5-4 and TRBJ2-3; the D gene is possibly TRBD2, with 6 bases matching. Reading from cysteine to phenylalanine, the CDR3 counts 15 amino acids. Only the CDR3 portion is preserved as DNA: 45 bases, with reading frame beginning at the first base. CDR1 and CDR2 are read off the germline V gene (reference sequence) as SGHNT and YYREEE. A distance of 12 bases separates the germline ends of V and J, which lose 0 bases and 4 bases respectively.